This TCR beta chain appears in the sequencing data of a study of cytomegalovirus exposure and HLA in healthy donors. Study observations and caveats: After further analysis at a later stage, 16,951 TCR beta sequences were associated with HLA alleles at 0.05 false discovery rate. Among CMV-associated TCR beta chains, most appeared HLA-restricted in a later analysis. Prior analysis indicated that the majority of TCR beta V segments exhibited productivity approximately 90% or approximately 30% of the time.

As concerns this clone: Its antigen is still unknown.

It was with 60 Vbeta and 13 Jbeta primers that the PCR ran. The table came from immunoSEQ multiplex PCR; TCRdb's copy has only in-frame clones and leaves some out. The table records over 100,000 clones, under 85% of them present only once. The CDR3 runs to 13 residues. Germline V gene data show CDR1 as SGHRS and CDR2 as YFSETQ. Trimming took off 1 base at V and 4 bases at J, with 5 bases between the two ends. Sequencing input: PBMCs. The chain joins TRBV5-1 to TRBJ1-4; unclear D gene. The sequence was obtained from a man in his thirties or forties in good health and CMV-seropositive. The CDR3 DNA sequence: TGCGCCAGCAGCTTGACGGTTAATGAAAAACTGTTTTTT. Protein: CASSLTVNEKLFF.